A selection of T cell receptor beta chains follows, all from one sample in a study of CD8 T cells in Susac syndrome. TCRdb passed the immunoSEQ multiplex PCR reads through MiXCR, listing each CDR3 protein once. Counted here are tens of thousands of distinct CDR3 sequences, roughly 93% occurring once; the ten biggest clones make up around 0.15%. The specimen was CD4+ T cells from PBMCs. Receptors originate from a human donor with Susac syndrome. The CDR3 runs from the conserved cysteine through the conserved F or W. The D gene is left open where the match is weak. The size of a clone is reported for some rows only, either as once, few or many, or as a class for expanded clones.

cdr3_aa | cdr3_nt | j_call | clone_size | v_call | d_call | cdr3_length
CASSQDIQTSVQETQYF | TGTGCCAGCAGCCAAGATATACAGACCAGCGTACAAGAGACCCAGTACTTC | TRBJ2-5 | once | TRBV4-2 | . | 17
CASSYSGGSQPQHF | TGTGCCAGCAGTTACTCTGGGGGATCGCAGCCCCAGCATTTT | TRBJ1-5 | . | TRBV6-5 | . | 14
CASSYSYSPHRAEAFF | TGTGCCAGCAGTTACTCGTATTCTCCCCACCGGGCTGAAGCTTTCTTT | TRBJ1-1 | . | TRBV6-5 | . | 16
CSALDRGHSKETQYF | TGCAGTGCATTGGACAGGGGGCATAGTAAAGAGACCCAGTACTTC | TRBJ2-5 | . | TRBV20-1 | TRBD1 | 15
CASRLAQGYSYEQYF | TGTGCCAGCAGGCTCGCACAAGGTTACTCCTACGAGCAGTACTTC | TRBJ2-7 | . | TRBV6-2/TRBV6-3 | . | 15
CASSSLGGSNQPQHF | TGTGCCAGCAGCTCACTCGGGGGGTCCAATCAGCCCCAGCATTTT | TRBJ1-5 | . | TRBV5-8 | . | 15
CASSANRAGGEKLFF | TGTGCCAGCAGCGCTAACAGGGCTGGGGGTGAAAAACTGTTTTTT | TRBJ1-4 | . | TRBV25-1 | . | 15
CASSFTSGGADTQYF | TGTGCCAGCAGCTTCACTAGCGGGGGGGCAGATACGCAGTATTTT | TRBJ2-3 | . | TRBV7-6 | TRBD2 | 15
CASSRGLGSGANVLTF | TGTGCCAGCAGTAGGGGGCTAGGCTCTGGGGCCAACGTCCTGACTTTC | TRBJ2-6 | . | TRBV12-3/TRBV12-4 | TRBD1 | 16
CASTPWAVTDTQYF | TGTGCCAGCACCCCTTGGGCGGTCACAGATACGCAGTATTTT | TRBJ2-3 | . | TRBV7-2 | . | 14
CASSFDGASQHF | TGTGCCAGCAGTTTCGACGGTGCTTCCCAGCATTTT | TRBJ1-5 | . | TRBV12-3/TRBV12-4 | . | 12
CASSLEGQLSSYNSPLHF | TGCGCCAGCAGCTTGGAGGGACAGTTGAGCTCCTATAATTCACCCCTCCACTTT | TRBJ1-6 | . | TRBV5-1 | TRBD1 | 18
CASSLVGRPGSYEQYF | TGTGCCAGCAGCTTAGTGGGACGCCCAGGCTCCTACGAGCAGTACTTC | TRBJ2-7 | . | TRBV7-9 | . | 16
CASSSPGGTSSYEQYF | TGTGCCAGCAGTTCCCCAGGGGGCACCTCCTCCTACGAGCAGTACTTC | TRBJ2-7 | . | TRBV28 | TRBD1 | 16
CASSYPGTGRYEQYF | TGTGCCAGCAGTTACCCCGGGACAGGGCGATACGAGCAGTACTTC | TRBJ2-7 | once | TRBV6-5 | TRBD1 | 15